One sample yielded the 7 T cell receptor beta chains listed below, sequenced in a study of response to subunit inactivated influenza vaccine (dated by TCRdb to 2016 to 2019). The time point label for this specimen denotes: around 45 days after influenza vaccine administration. Preparation of the library involved RT-PCR. Sequencing relied on an Illumina HiSeq 2500. TCRdb applied fastp at Q25 and MiXCR to the public reads, then kept only in-frame beta chains. Each CDR3 protein gets just one entry, which takes the most common genes and DNA from the rows behind it. The sample includes under 500,000 distinct CDR3 sequences, with 11% observed a single time. The top ten hold around 12% of the sample. The sample was PBMCs from blood, taken more than 35 days after vaccination. These receptors all come from a man between 45 and 60 years old who received an inactivated influenza vaccine. Donor details come from another sample of the same person, matched by shared clones.

V gene TRBV5-1 combines with J gene TRBJ2-7; possibly TRBD2 for D (5 bases). CDR3 length equals 15 residues. Trimming left V 4 bases short and J 1 base short, with 15 bases between. The germline V gene has CDR1 SGHRS and CDR2 YFSETQ. In nucleotides, the CDR3 is TGCGCCAGCAGCACTAACGCGGGCCCGTCCTACGAGCAGTACTTC. Translating it yields CASSTNAGPSYEQYF.

Ten or more counts support this clonotype. The chain employs TRBV7-2 and TRBJ2-5; TRBD2 aligns across 10 bases. This CDR3 comprises 17 residues. CDR1 and CDR2 (germline): SGHTA, FQGNSA. V lost 6 bases and J lost 1; bases outside the gene matches: 11. CDR3 nucleotide sequence: TGTGCCAGCAGATATAGCGGGAGGCGAACCTTCCAAGAGACCCAGTACTTC. Translating it yields CASRYSGRRTFQETQYF. The full variable domain, completed using reference TRBV7-2 and TRBJ2-5, is GAGVSQSPSNKVTEKGKDVELRCDPISGHTALYWYRQSLGQGLEFLIYFQGNSAPDKSGLPSDRFSAERTGGSVSTLTIQRTQQEDSAVYLCASRYSGRRTFQETQYFGPGTRLLVL.

The chain combines TRBV7-2 with TRBJ1-6; tentatively, D is TRBD1 (5 bases). CDR1 and CDR2 from the germline V gene are SGHTA and FQGNSA. The V and J ends lost 4 bases and 6 bases respectively, with 13 bases between them. This CDR3 spans 15 amino acids. CDR3 sequence reads: CASSSDGGGNSPLHF. The CDR3 DNA is TGTGCCAGCAGCTCGGACGGGGGTGGTAATTCACCCCTCCACTTT. Complete variable domain (other parts from reference TRBV7-2 and TRBJ1-6): GAGVSQSPSNKVTEKGKDVELRCDPISGHTALYWYRQSLGQGLEFLIYFQGNSAPDKSGLPSDRFSAERTGGSVSTLTIQRTQQEDSAVYLCASSSDGGGNSPLHFGNGTRLTVT.

The V and J genes are TRBV5-1 and TRBJ2-7; 10 bases align to TRBD1. From germline, CDR1 is SGHRS and CDR2 YFSETQ. Germline trimming cut 6 bases from V and 5 bases from J; bases unmatched to any gene: 5. There are 13 residues in the CDR3. CDR3 sequence reads: CASTSGTGDEQYF. CDR3 coding DNA: TGCGCCAGCACCTCCGGGACAGGGGACGAGCAGTACTTC.

This clonotype was recorded a few times. The chain combines TRBV7-2 with TRBJ2-5, with D perhaps matching TRBD2 (5 bases). Germline lookup yields CDR1 SGHTA and CDR2 FQGNSA. Trimming shortened V by 1 base and J by 7 bases, and 16 bases separated the two germline ends. The CDR3 length is 15 residues. This CDR3 is CASSLGEIAKGTQYF. CDR3 bases: TGTGCCAGCAGCTTAGGGGAGATTGCGAAAGGGACCCAGTACTTC. Using reference TRBV7-2 and TRBJ2-5 for the parts outside the CDR3, the full variable domain is GAGVSQSPSNKVTEKGKDVELRCDPISGHTALYWYRQSLGQGLEFLIYFQGNSAPDKSGLPSDRFSAERTGGSVSTLTIQRTQQEDSAVYLCASSLGEIAKGTQYFGPGTRLLVL.

This clonotype showed up just once. The chain couples TRBV5-1 to TRBJ2-1; possible D gene TRBD2, 6 bases. This CDR3 has 15 residues. Germline V gene sequence: CDR1 SGHRS, CDR2 YFSETQ. V shed 1 base and J shed 6 bases, with 14 bases lying between them. The CDR3 reads CASSLLGLPSNEQFF. The CDR3 DNA sequence: TGCGCCAGCAGCTTGTTGGGACTGCCGAGCAATGAGCAGTTCTTC.

Only a few counts were recorded for this clonotype. This sequence joins TRBV6-2 or TRBV6-3 and TRBJ2-4; perhaps TRBD1 as D (5 bases). The V end lost 7 bases, the J end lost 5 bases, and 9 bases lay between the germline ends. This CDR3 contains 12 residues. The germline CDR1 and CDR2 sequences are MNHEY and SVGEGT. The CDR3 here is CASKETENIQYF. In DNA form, the CDR3 reads TGTGCCAGCAAGGAGACAGAAAACATTCAGTACTTC.